The 7 T cell receptor beta chains reported below all come from one sample, sequenced in a study of CD8 T cells in ankylosing spondylitis. MiXCR, run by TCRdb on the 5' RACE reads, gives a single entry per CDR3 protein. The table includes around 160,000 distinct CDR3 sequences, roughly 10% detected once. Sequencing was done on a sample of blood, either unsorted or a sorted T cell fraction (not recorded which). Receptors originate from a male donor with ankylosing spondylitis or in good health (not recorded which).

This clonotype was observed many times. The chain joins TRBV6-1 to TRBJ2-7, with 8 positions matching TRBD1. The CDR3 has 15 residues. Looked up from germline, CDR1 is MNHNS and CDR2 is SASEGT. Germline trimming cut 6 bases from V and 2 bases from J; bases unmatched to any gene: 9. The CDR3 reads CASRHLTGDPYEQYF. Written as DNA, the CDR3 is TGTGCCAGCAGGCATTTGACAGGGGATCCCTACGAGCAGTACTTC.

This clonotype was recorded many times. The gene calls are TRBV7-2 and TRBJ2-2; 9 nucleotides line up with TRBD2. Germline CDR1 SGHTA, CDR2 FQGNSA. This CDR3 region has 16 residues. The V gene end was trimmed by 3 bases and the J gene end by 0 bases; junction bases not matched to a gene: 2. For the CDR3, the DNA is TGTGCCAGCAGCTTGGTAGCGGGAGCGAACACCGGGGAGCTGTTTTTT. This gives the protein CASSLVAGANTGELFF.

This clonotype was seen more than once but under ten times. This sequence joins TRBV6-5 and TRBJ2-1; maybe TRBD2 (6 bases). The CDR3 spans 16 residues. Trimming took 3 bases from V and 7 from J, leaving 19 bases between them. Germline V gene lookup returns CDR1 MNHEY and CDR2 SVGAGI. The CDR3 bases are TGTGCCAGCAGTTATGGGTACGGAGGGGTGCTTAATGAGCAGTTCTTC. This translates into CASSYGYGGVLNEQFF.

This clonotype showed up many times. The V call is TRBV7-8, the J call TRBJ1-1; TRBD1 matches 7 bases. The CDR3 has 15 residues. Trimming at V came to 4 bases and at J to 6 bases, leaving 11 bases not matched to a gene. CDR1 is SGHVS and CDR2 is FQNEAQ in the germline V gene. In DNA, the CDR3 is TGTGCCAGCAGCTCCAAGGGGGCTCGCCTGGCTGAAGCTTTCTTT. Amino acid sequence: CASSSKGARLAEAFF.

This clonotype was picked up a small number of times. The genes are TRBV28 and TRBJ2-7; 10 nucleotides agree with TRBD2. With V trimmed by 5 bases and J by 0 bases, 4 bases remained unmatched. The length of the CDR3 is 15 residues. Looked up from germline, CDR1 is MDHEN and CDR2 is SYDVKM. The DNA of the CDR3 is TGTGCCAGCAGTCTAGCGGGGGACAGCTCCTACGAGCAGTACTTC. It yields the protein CASSLAGDSSYEQYF.

This clonotype was seen many times. V is TRBV20-1 and J is TRBJ2-5; D gene ambiguous. The length of the CDR3 is 13 residues. CDR1 and CDR2 (germline): DFQATT, SNEGSKA (reference sequence). V lost 1 base and J 2 bases, leaving 8 bases between the germline ends. In nucleotides, the CDR3 is TGCAGTGCTAGAGTGTCCCTACAAGAGACCCAGTACTTC. Translation gives CSARVSLQETQYF.

This sequence joins TRBV5-1 and TRBJ1-1, with 7 bases aligning to TRBD1. The V gene end was trimmed by 8 bases and the J gene end by 6 bases; junction bases not matched to a gene: 13. Germline assignment: CDR1 SGHRS and CDR2 YFSETQ. CDR3 length equals 14 residues. The CDR3 coding sequence is TGCGCCAGGCCCAGGGACAGACAAATGGCTGAAGCTTTCTTT. It is translated as CARPRDRQMAEAFF.